This entry lists 16 T cell receptor beta chains sequenced from one sample in a study of siplizumab effects on memory and regulatory T cells. Repertoires were generated with immunoSEQ multiplex PCR, while TCRdb's copy carries only in-frame clones and drops some. The sample lists 13,000 or so clones; less than 40% were seen once. These receptors' targets are unknown. Coculture of the mixed lymphocyte reaction cells took place at 37 degrees C and lasted 6 days. Input material: CFSE-low (dividing) CD8+ T cells sorted from an allogeneic mixed lymphocyte reaction. The origin of the receptors is a human donor in good health; the cells came from an allogeneic mixed lymphocyte reaction.

The chain carries TRBV19 and TRBJ2-1; the D call may be TRBD1 or TRBD2 (5 bases each). V lost 3 bases and J 7 bases, leaving 7 bases between the germline ends. The CDR3 extends over 12 amino acids. The germline V gene has CDR1 LNHDA and CDR2 SQIVND (reference sequence). The chain's CDR3 is CASSMGENEQFF. The DNA for the CDR3 is TGTGCCAGTAGTATGGGGGAGAATGAGCAGTTCTTC.

This chain joins TRBV4-3 and TRBJ1-2; 7 nucleotides agree with TRBD1. Unmatched junction bases numbered 9, after V lost 4 bases and J lost 1 base. The CDR3 is made up of 16 amino acids. CDR1 and CDR2 (germline): LGHNA, YSLEER. CDR3 nucleotides: TGCGCCAGCAGCCGCCCGGGACAGTTAGATAACTATGGCTACACCTTC. It codes for CASSRPGQLDNYGYTF.

J is TRBJ1-1 and V is TRBV4-1; no definite D call. The V and J ends lost 1 base and 0 bases respectively, with 9 bases between them. The CDR3 runs to 15 residues. CDR1 and CDR2 from the germline V gene are MGHRA and YSYEKL. This chain's CDR3 is CASSQVGHMNTEAFF. Here the CDR3 DNA reads TGCGCCAGCAGCCAAGTCGGGCATATGAACACTGAAGCTTTCTTT.

CDR3 sequence: CASSPAGLSGEQYF. The CDR3 DNA reads as TGCGCCAGCAGTCCAGCTGGACTTTCGGGCGAGCAGTACTTC. The V and J genes are TRBV10-2 and TRBJ2-7, with D maybe TRBD2 (5 bases). Germline V lookup: CDR1 WSHSY, CDR2 SAAADI. The CDR3 runs 14 residues. V gave up 5 bases and J gave up 6 bases, with 17 bases separating them.

This chain links TRBV5-6 with TRBJ1-2; D remains unclear. Between the trimmed V and J ends, which lost 0 bases and 0 bases, there was a span of 12 bases. The CDR3 is made up of 16 amino acids. Germline loops: CDR1 SGHDT, CDR2 YYEEEE. The CDR3, as DNA: TGTGCCAGCAGCTTGGCCGTGCCCCAGCCTAACTATGGCTACACCTTC. It specifies CASSLAVPQPNYGYTF. Combining the CDR3 with reference TRBV5-6 and TRBJ1-2 gives the whole variable domain DAGVTQSPTHLIKTRGQQVTLRCSPKSGHDTVSWYQQALGQGPQFIFQYYEEEERQRGNFPDRFSGHQFPNYSSELNVNALLLGDSALYLCASSLAVPQPNYGYTFGSGTRLTVV.

The rearrangement uses TRBV4-2 and TRBJ1-5, with 7 nucleotides matching TRBD1. The germline V gene has CDR1 LGHNA and CDR2 YNFKEQ. Germline trimming cut 2 bases from V and 5 bases from J; bases unmatched to any gene: 6. CDR3 length: 15 amino acids. In DNA form, the CDR3 reads TGTGCCAGCAGCCAAAGCCAGGGGGACTATCAGCCCCAGCATTTT. This codes for CASSQSQGDYQPQHF.

This chain's CDR3 is CASSQVAGVREDTQYF. CDR3 in DNA: TGCGCCAGCAGCCAAGTAGCGGGAGTGAGGGAAGATACGCAGTATTTT. The V gene is TRBV4-3, the J gene TRBJ2-3; 9 bases are a match to TRBD2. Germline CDR1 LGHNA, CDR2 YSLEER. This CDR3 is built from 16 residues. Trimming took 1 base from V and 5 from J; bases not matched to a gene: 7.

This chain joins TRBV2 and TRBJ2-5, with TRBD2 identical over 7 bases. With V trimmed by 8 bases and J by 4 bases, 4 bases remained unmatched. Germline V lookup: CDR1 SNHLY, CDR2 FYNNEI. There are 12 residues in the CDR3. Here the CDR3 reads CASSAGAETQYF. Here the CDR3 DNA reads TGTGCCAGCTCCGCGGGAGCAGAGACCCAGTACTTC. Combining the CDR3 with reference TRBV2 and TRBJ2-5 gives the whole variable domain EPEVTQTPSHQVTQMGQEVILRCVPISNHLYFYWYRQILGQKVEFLVSFYNNEISEKSEIFDDQFSVERPDGSNFTLKIRSTKLEDSAMYFCASSAGAETQYFGPGTRLLVL.

The chain has TRBV27 and TRBJ2-1; 14 bases match TRBD2. The V gene's germline CDR1 is MNHEY and CDR2 SMNVEV (reference sequence). The CDR3 covers 15 residues. J was trimmed by 15 bases and V by 5 bases; bases with no gene match: 12. CDR3 nucleotides: TGTGCCAGCAGTCTAACGGGACTAGCGGGAGAGGGTCTGTTCTTC. This codes for CASSLTGLAGEGLFF.

The genes are TRBV9 and TRBJ2-1; a possible D gene is TRBD2 (6 bases). The ends were cut back, 0 bases at V and 8 bases at J, with 9 bases in the middle. The germline CDR1 and CDR2 sequences are SGDLS and YYNGEE. The CDR3 consists of 13 residues. CDR3: CASSVEGRYEQFF. The DNA for the CDR3 is TGTGCCAGCAGCGTAGAGGGGAGGTATGAGCAGTTCTTC. Looking up the rest from reference TRBV9 and TRBJ2-1 gives the full variable domain: DSGVTQTPKHLITATGQRVTLRCSPRSGDLSVYWYQQSLDQGLQFLIQYYNGEERAKGNILERFSAQQFPDLHSELNLSSLELGDSALYFCASSVEGRYEQFFGPGTRLTVL.

Sample share makes this clone medium-sized. The V gene is TRBV25-1, the J gene TRBJ2-7, with D possibly being TRBD2 (6 bases). The CDR3 is made up of 15 amino acids. Trimming pared 8 bases from V and 3 bases from J, leaving 20 bases between. Looked up from germline, CDR1 is MGHDK and CDR2 is SYGVNS. For the CDR3, the DNA is TGTGCCAGCTGTTCCGGGACTCGGGGGAACTACGAGCAGTACTTC. Its translation is CASCSGTRGNYEQYF.

This clone has just a few counts. The gene calls are TRBV25-1 and TRBJ2-5, with D unresolved. This CDR3 is 14 amino acids long. Looked up from germline, CDR1 is MGHDK and CDR2 is SYGVNS. Trimming stripped 3 bases from V and 7 bases from J, with 15 bases between. The CDR3 sequence is CASSDQAVLGTQYF. Here the CDR3 DNA reads TGTGCCAGCAGTGATCAGGCGGTCCTGGGGACCCAGTACTTC.

The chain combines TRBV6-1 with TRBJ1-2; D gene uncertain. This CDR3 is 13 amino acids long. Germline-derived CDR1 and CDR2 are MNHNS and SASEGT. V lost 7 bases, J lost 4 bases, and 13 bases lay in between. CDR3 sequence (DNA): TGTGCCAGCAACCCCAAGGACGGCTATGGCTACACCTTC. This gives the protein CASNPKDGYGYTF.

This rearrangement joins TRBV6-5 to TRBJ2-5, with D perhaps TRBD1 or TRBD2 (7 bases each). V lost 6 bases and J 1 base, leaving 15 bases between the germline ends. This CDR3 is built from 15 residues. Germline V CDR1 and CDR2: MNHEY, SVGAGI. The CDR3 bases are TGTGCCAGCAGCCCCTCAGGGGGGGCCCAAGAGACCCAGTACTTC. Encoded protein: CASSPSGGAQETQYF.

Worth noting for this clone: One junction end disagrees with the germline gene, perhaps due to a read error. Other nucleotide sequences from this sample produce the same CDR3. The chain employs TRBV7-9 and TRBJ2-7; TRBD2 agrees at 7 bases. Germline values: CDR1 SEHNR, CDR2 FQNEAQ (reference sequence). This CDR3 contains 15 residues. The CDR3 sequence is CATHTGEGNPYEQYF. CDR3 nucleotides: TGCGCCACTCATACGGGGGAGGGAAACCCCTACGAGCAGTACTTC.

The rearrangement uses TRBV19 and TRBJ2-7; perhaps TRBD1 as D (5 bases). CDR3 length equals 14 residues. V was pared by 3 bases and J by 3 bases, with 12 bases between. CDR1 LNHDA and CDR2 SQIVND come from the germline V gene (reference sequence). The CDR3 DNA is TGTGCCAGTAGTATCGGGCAGGGCCTCTACGAGCAGTACTTC. It encodes CASSIGQGLYEQYF.